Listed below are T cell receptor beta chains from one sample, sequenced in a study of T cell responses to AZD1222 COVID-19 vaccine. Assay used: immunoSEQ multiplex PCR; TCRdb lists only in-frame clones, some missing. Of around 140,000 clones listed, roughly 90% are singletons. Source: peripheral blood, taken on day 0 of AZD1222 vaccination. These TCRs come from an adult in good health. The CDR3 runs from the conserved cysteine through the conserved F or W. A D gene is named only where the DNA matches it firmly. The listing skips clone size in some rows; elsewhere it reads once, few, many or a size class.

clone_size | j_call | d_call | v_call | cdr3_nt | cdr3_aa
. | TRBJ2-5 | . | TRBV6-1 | TGTGCCAGCAGTGAATCCCGACTGTACCAAGAGACCCAGTACTTC | CASSESRLYQETQYF
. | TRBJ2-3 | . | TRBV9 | TGTGCCAGCAGCGTAGCTACTAGTGGAGGGACTAGCACAGATACGCAGTATTTT | CASSVATSGGTSTDTQYF
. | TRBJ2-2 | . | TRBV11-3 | TGTGCCAGCAGCTTAGATGGGGCCAGAACCGGGGAGCTGTTTTTT | CASSLDGARTGELFF
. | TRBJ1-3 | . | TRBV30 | TGTGCCTGGAGTTGGAGGGAAGGAGGAAACACCATATATTTT | CAWSWREGGNTIYF
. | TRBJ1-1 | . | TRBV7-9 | TGTGCCAGCAGCTTGGTGGACGGCTGGGCTTTCTTT | CASSLVDGWAFF
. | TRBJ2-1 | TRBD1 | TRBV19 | TGTGCCAGTAGTACGGAGGTCCCGGGACAGGGGGCTTACTCCTACAATGAGCAGTTCTTC | CASSTEVPGQGAYSYNEQFF
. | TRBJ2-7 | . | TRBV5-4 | TGTGCCAGCAGCCCAACTCCCACACCTCGCTCCTACGAGCAGTACTTC | CASSPTPTPRSYEQYF
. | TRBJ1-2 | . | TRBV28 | TGTGCCAGCAGTTTAGTGTCATCTAACTATGGCTACACCTTC | CASSLVSSNYGYTF
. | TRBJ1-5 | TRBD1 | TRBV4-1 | TGCGCCAGCAGCCAAGAAGGGACAGTCGGCAGCCAGCCCCAGCATTTT | CASSQEGTVGSQPQHF
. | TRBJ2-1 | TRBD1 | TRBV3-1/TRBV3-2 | TGTGCCAGCAGCCGGACAGGGGTCCACAGCTCCTACAATGAGCAGTTCTTC | CASSRTGVHSSYNEQFF
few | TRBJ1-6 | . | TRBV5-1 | TGCGCCAGCACCGAGAGCTCAACAGGGACCACCCTCCACTTT | CASTESSTGTTLHF
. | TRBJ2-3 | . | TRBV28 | TGTGCCAGCGGGAGTAGTGGCACAGATACGCAGTATTTT | CASGSSGTDTQYF
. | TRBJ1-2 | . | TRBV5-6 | TGTGCCAGCAGCTCCGCGGGACAACTAAACTATGGCTACACCTTC | CASSSAGQLNYGYTF
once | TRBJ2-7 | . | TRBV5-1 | TGCGCCAGCAGCTTGGGCGACAGGTACCACGAGCAGTACTTC | CASSLGDRYHEQYF
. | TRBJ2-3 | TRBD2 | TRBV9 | TGTGCCAGCAGCCCCCAAGGGAGGCGGGGGGTTCCAGATACGCAGTATTTT | CASSPQGRRGVPDTQYF
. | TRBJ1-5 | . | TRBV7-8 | TGTGCCAGCAGCTTAGTAGTATTGGGATCCGGGGGCAATCAGCCCCAGCATTTT | CASSLVVLGSGGNQPQHF
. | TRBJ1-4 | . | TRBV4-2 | TGTGCCAGCAGCCTTCGGACAGCCACAACTAATGAAAAACTGTTTTTT | CASSLRTATTNEKLFF
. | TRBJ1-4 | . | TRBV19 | TGTGCCAGTGTAGGACATAATGAAAAACTGTTTTTT | CASVGHNEKLFF
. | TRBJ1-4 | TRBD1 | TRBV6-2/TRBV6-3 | TGTGCCAGCAGTTACTCCGTTGGACAGGTGGCTTCTCGCGAAAAACTGTTTTTT | CASSYSVGQVASREKLFF
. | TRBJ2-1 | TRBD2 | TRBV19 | TGTGCCAGTAGTGGGGGAGCGGGAGTGGGCAATGAGCAGTTCTTC | CASSGGAGVGNEQFF
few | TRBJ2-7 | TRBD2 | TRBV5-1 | TGCGCCAGCAGCTCGAGCGGGGTTGGCCCCTACGAGCAGTACTTC | CASSSSGVGPYEQYF
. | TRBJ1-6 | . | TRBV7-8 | TGTGCCAGCAGCCATTTAGTGGACCCCATACGAACCCTCCACTTT | CASSHLVDPIRTLHF
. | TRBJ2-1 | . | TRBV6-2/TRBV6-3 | TGTGCCAGCAGTTACCCAAGCAATGAGCAGTTCTTC | CASSYPSNEQFF
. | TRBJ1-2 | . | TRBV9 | TGTGCCAGCAGCTCTAGCGGACAGAAATTTAACTATGGCTACACCTTC | CASSSSGQKFNYGYTF
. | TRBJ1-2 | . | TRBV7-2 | TGTGCCAGCAGCTTAGTTGCCCCTGGCTATGGCTACACCTTC | CASSLVAPGYGYTF
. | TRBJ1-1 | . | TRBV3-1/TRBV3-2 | TGTGCCAGCAGCCAAGGGTACAGGGTCGGGAAAGCTTTCTTT | CASSQGYRVGKAFF
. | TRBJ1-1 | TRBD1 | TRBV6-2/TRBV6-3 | TGTGCCAGCAGTGGCGGACAGGGCACTGAAGCTTTCTTT | CASSGGQGTEAFF
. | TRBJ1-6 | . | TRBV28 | TGTGCCAGCAGTCCCCGGGTTGGACGTTATTCACCCCTCCACTTT | CASSPRVGRYSPLHF
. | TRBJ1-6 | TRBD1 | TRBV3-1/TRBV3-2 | TGTGCCAGCAGCCAAAAAAACAGGGGTCTCTCACCCCTCCACTTT | CASSQKNRGLSPLHF
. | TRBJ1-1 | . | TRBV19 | TGTGCCAGTAGTATTAGGGCTTCGAACACTGAAGCTTTCTTT | CASSIRASNTEAFF
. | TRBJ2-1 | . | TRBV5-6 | TGTGCCAGCAGCTTGGGGAAGGGGGGTGAGCAGTTCTTC | CASSLGKGGEQFF
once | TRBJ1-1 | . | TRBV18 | TGTGCCAGCTCATCTGATACGGCGATGAACACTGAAGCTTTCTTT | CASSSDTAMNTEAFF
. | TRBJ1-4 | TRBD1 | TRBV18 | TGTGCCAGCTCAAGGGACAGATTTGCAACTAATGAAAAACTGTTTTTT | CASSRDRFATNEKLFF
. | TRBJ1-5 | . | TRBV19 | TGTGCCAGTAGTATGGGGACACTCTATCAGCCCCAGCATTTT | CASSMGTLYQPQHF
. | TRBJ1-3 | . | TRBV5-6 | TGTGCCAGCAGCTGGTCCGGGACGGCTGGAAACACCATATATTTT | CASSWSGTAGNTIYF
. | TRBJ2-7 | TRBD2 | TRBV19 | TGTGCCAGTAGCCAACTTGGCTCTAGCGGGCCCTACGAGCAGTACTTC | CASSQLGSSGPYEQYF
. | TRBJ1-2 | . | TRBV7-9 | TGTGCCAGCAGCTTAGACGGGTCGACGGACTATGGCTACACCTTC | CASSLDGSTDYGYTF